These 26 T cell receptor beta chains were sequenced from one sample in a study of blood T cell repertoires in COVID-19. Some clones are missing from TCRdb's copy, which holds only in-frame ones; the method was immunoSEQ multiplex PCR. The sample has 200,000 to 250,000 clones, about four fifths seen once. Input material: peripheral blood. These receptor sequences come from a woman aged 45 to 65 with active or convalescent COVID-19.

This rearrangement joins TRBV19 to TRBJ2-3, with 9 nucleotides matching TRBD2. This CDR3 contains 15 residues. In germline, CDR1 is LNHDA, CDR2 SQIVND (reference sequence). V was clipped by 4 bases and J by 2 bases; unmatched bases: 4. For the CDR3, the DNA is TGTGCCAGTAGTACGAGCGGGGGGAACACAGATACGCAGTATTTT. It codes for CASSTSGGNTDTQYF.

This clone was detected once. The chain employs TRBV5-4 and TRBJ1-6; 8 bases agree with TRBD1. CDR1 is SGHNT, CDR2 YYREEE, per germline (reference sequence). There are 14 residues in the CDR3. V shed 4 bases, J shed 6 bases, and the junction held 3 bases outside the gene matches. Here the CDR3 DNA reads TGTGCCAGCAGCCTGGACAGGGTTAATTCACCCCTCCACTTT. This sequence encodes CASSLDRVNSPLHF.

This clone was seen just once. The chain uses TRBV6-5 and TRBJ2-5; 7 bases agree with TRBD2. V gave up 2 bases and J gave up 2 bases; unmatched junction bases: 2. This CDR3 has 14 amino acids. Germline CDR1 reads MNHEY; CDR2 reads SVGAGI. CDR3 residues: CASSYGLGQETQYF. CDR3 coding DNA: TGTGCCAGCAGTTACGGACTAGGACAAGAGACCCAGTACTTC.

V usage is TRBV10-2 and J usage is TRBJ2-7; the match to TRBD1 covers 8 bases. V trimming: 6 bases; J trimming: 1 base; junction bases outside the gene matches: 8. CDR1 and CDR2 from the germline V gene are WSHSY and SAAADI. This CDR3 has 15 amino acids. The CDR3 sequence is CASRLDRGYSYEQYF. The DNA for the CDR3 is TGCGCCAGCAGACTCGACAGGGGATATTCCTACGAGCAGTACTTC.

The V call is TRBV11-2, the J call TRBJ1-6; 8 positions match TRBD1. Germline CDR1 and CDR2: SGHAT and FQNNGV. The CDR3 runs 14 residues. The ends lost 3 bases at V and 10 bases at J; junction bases unmatched: 5. CDR3 coding DNA: TGTGCCAGCAGCTTCCCAGGGGGCAGGTCACCCCTCCACTTT. Protein product: CASSFPGGRSPLHF.

The chain employs TRBV2 and TRBJ1-1, with D perhaps TRBD1 (5 bases). Germline CDR1 is SNHLY and CDR2 is FYNNEI. V lost 3 bases, J lost 1 base, and 9 bases lay in between. The CDR3 loop spans 14 amino acids. The CDR3 nucleotides are TGTGCCAGCAGTGACCCGCAGGGGAACACTGAAGCTTTCTTT. Translating it yields CASSDPQGNTEAFF.

V gene TRBV3-1 (or the pseudogene TRBV3-2) combines with J gene TRBJ2-4; unclear D gene. V lost 3 bases and J lost 7, with 4 bases in between. The CDR3 covers 11 residues. CDR1 LGHDT and CDR2 YNNKEL come from the germline V gene (reference sequence). The CDR3 DNA reads TGTGCCAGCAGCCATCGGAACATTCAGTACTTC. Amino acids: CASSHRNIQYF.

The rearrangement uses TRBV10-3 and TRBJ1-1, with D possibly TRBD1 on 5 matching bases. Trimming shortened V by 4 bases and J by 5 bases, and 20 bases separated the two germline ends. The CDR3 has 16 amino acids. Germline V lookup: CDR1 ENHRY, CDR2 SYGVKD. The CDR3 bases are TGTGCCATCAGTGGGAATCTTCTGGGACGGGGGACTGAAGCTTTCTTT. Translating gives CAISGNLLGRGTEAFF.

The chain carries TRBV5-1 and TRBJ2-7; D gene ambiguous. V was pared by 0 bases and J by 2 bases, with 3 bases between. Germline CDR1 and CDR2: SGHRS and YFSETQ. There are 12 residues in the CDR3. CDR3 loop: CASSLDTYEQYV. The CDR3 DNA reads TGCGCCAGCAGCTTGGACACCTACGAGCAGTACGTC.

The chain joins TRBV7-6 to TRBJ1-2, with TRBD1 matching over 8 bases. The CDR3 totals 15 residues. In germline, CDR1 is SGHVS, CDR2 FNYEAQ. V was clipped by 8 bases and J by 2 bases; unmatched bases: 10. The DNA of the CDR3 is TGTGCCAGCGCTGGCGACAGGGGCTTAAACTATGGCTACACCTTC. Translation gives CASAGDRGLNYGYTF. The full variable domain, completed using reference TRBV7-6 and TRBJ1-2, is GAGVSQSPRYKVTKRGQDVALRCDPISGHVSLYWYRQALGQGPEFLTYFNYEAQQDKSGLPNDRFSAERPEGSISTLTIQRTEQRDSAMYRCASAGDRGLNYGYTFGSGTRLTVV.

The chain has TRBV25-1 and TRBJ1-3; D gene ambiguous. The CDR3 has 14 amino acids. With 6 bases removed from V and 1 base from J, the gap between germline ends came to 10 bases. The germline CDR1 and CDR2 sequences are MGHDK and SYGVNS. In nucleotides, the CDR3 is TGTGCCAGCAGGCTAGCTGGATCTGGAAACACCATATATTTT. This gives the protein CASRLAGSGNTIYF.

The chain links TRBV29-1 to TRBJ1-2; 9 bases agree with TRBD1. The CDR3 is 15 amino acids. Germline CDR1 and CDR2: SQVTM and ANQGSEA. Trimming cost V 7 bases and J 1 base; bases outside gene matches: 10. CDR3 DNA sequence: TGCAGCGAATCCCGGGACAGGGCGGTTAACTATGGCTACACCTTC. Its protein product is CSESRDRAVNYGYTF. The full variable domain, with the rest looked up from reference TRBV29-1 and TRBJ1-2, is SAVISQKPSRDICQRGTSLTIQCQVDSQVTMMFWYRQQPGQSLTLIATANQGSEATYESGFVIDKFPISRPNLTFSTLTVSNMSPEDSSIYLCSESRDRAVNYGYTFGSGTRLTVV.

The genes are TRBV27 and TRBJ2-7, with a possible D match to TRBD2 (8 bases). This CDR3 has 14 residues. V was trimmed by 3 bases and J by 7 bases, leaving 16 bases between them. Per the germline V gene, CDR1 is MNHEY and CDR2 is SMNVEV (reference sequence). The CDR3 protein is CASSLPGGGREQYF. In DNA, the CDR3 is TGTGCCAGCAGTTTGCCGGGAGGGGGCCGGGAGCAGTACTTC.

This clone showed up just once. The chain employs TRBV3-1 (or the pseudogene TRBV3-2) and TRBJ1-6; the match to TRBD1 covers 10 bases. Germline V CDR1 and CDR2: LGHDT, YNNKEL (reference sequence). With V trimmed by 3 bases and J by 9 bases, 14 bases remained unmatched. This CDR3 comprises 18 residues. This CDR3 is CASSQRPPLGQGSSPLHF. The CDR3 nucleotides read TGTGCCAGCAGCCAGCGACCCCCCCTGGGACAGGGGTCTTCACCCCTCCACTTT.

This clone appeared a few times. The gene calls are TRBV28 and TRBJ2-3, with 8 bases aligning to TRBD2. The CDR3 consists of 17 residues. After removal of 6 bases from V and 2 bases from J, the junction contained 13 bases not matched to a gene. CDR1 is MDHEN, CDR2 SYDVKM, per germline. Here the CDR3 DNA reads TGTGCCAGCAGCCCCCCGGGTGGCGGGGGGCTCACAGATACGCAGTATTTT. It encodes CASSPPGGGGLTDTQYF.

V gene TRBV7-2 combines with J gene TRBJ2-3; a possible D gene is TRBD2 (6 bases). Germline V lookup: CDR1 SGHTA, CDR2 FQGNSA. The CDR3 covers 17 residues. Trimming took off 1 base at V and 3 bases at J, with 17 bases between the two ends. CDR3: CASSLGWGEVPTDTQYF. CDR3 nucleotide sequence: TGTGCCAGCAGCTTAGGGTGGGGGGAGGTCCCTACAGATACGCAGTATTTT.

This rearrangement joins TRBV7-3 to TRBJ1-1, with 8 bases fitting TRBD1. Germline CDR1 reads SGHTA; CDR2 reads FQGTGA. The CDR3 loop spans 12 amino acids. The J segment lost 9 bases and the V segment lost 5 bases, leaving 5 bases of the junction unmatched. The CDR3 DNA reads as TGTGCCAGCAGCACACCAGGGGGCAAAGCTTTCTTT. As protein: CASSTPGGKAFF. Based on the CDR3 plus reference TRBV7-3 and TRBJ1-1, the full variable domain is GAGVSQTPSNKVTEKGKYVELRCDPISGHTALYWYRQSLGQGPEFLIYFQGTGAADDSGLPNDRFFAVRPEGSVSTLKIQRTERGDSAVYLCASSTPGGKAFFGQGTRLTVV.

V is TRBV19 and J is TRBJ2-1; 7 bases map to TRBD2. The CDR3 is made up of 15 amino acids. Trimming at V came to 3 bases and at J to 4 bases, leaving 6 bases not matched to a gene. In germline, CDR1 is LNHDA, CDR2 SQIVND (reference sequence). The CDR3 loop reads CASSMGGSGYNEQFF. The CDR3 DNA reads TGTGCCAGTAGTATGGGAGGGTCCGGGTACAATGAGCAGTTCTTC.

The chain has TRBV5-1 and TRBJ2-2; no clear D. This CDR3 has 13 residues. Deletions cut 5 bases from V and 6 bases from J, with 11 bases between. Germline CDR1 is SGHRS and CDR2 is YFSETQ. CDR3 region: CASRSPSAGELFF. In DNA form, the CDR3 reads TGCGCCAGCAGGTCACCCTCGGCCGGGGAGCTGTTTTTT.

The chain combines TRBV9 with TRBJ1-1; D ambiguous. This CDR3 spans 13 amino acids. CDR1 and CDR2 from the germline V gene are SGDLS and YYNGEE. The germline V and J ends were trimmed by 0 bases and 5 bases, with 8 bases remaining between them. As DNA, the CDR3 is TGTGCCAGCAGCGTAGCTCTGGAGACTGAAGCTTTCTTT. Its protein is CASSVALETEAFF.

The genes are TRBV5-1 and TRBJ1-3; tentative D call: TRBD1 (6 bases). In germline, CDR1 is SGHRS, CDR2 YFSETQ. The CDR3 has 15 amino acids. The V gene lost 4 bases and the J gene lost 8 bases, with 19 bases spanning the gap. CDR3 bases: TGCGCCAGCAGCCCAGTGATGGGGGCGGCGGACACCATATATTTT. This codes for CASSPVMGAADTIYF.

This clone has only a few counts. The chain is built from TRBV28 and TRBJ1-5; 8 bases agree with TRBD1. The CDR3 has 14 residues. Germline CDR1 and CDR2: MDHEN and SYDVKM. With 3 bases clipped from V and 3 bases from J, the junction kept 1 base outside the gene matches. CDR3 nucleotides: TGTGCCAGCAGTTTGGGACAGGTCAATCAGCCCCAGCATTTT. Translation: CASSLGQVNQPQHF.

J is TRBJ2-2 and V is TRBV13, with D possibly TRBD2 on 5 matching bases. The CDR3 has 14 amino acids. Germline-derived CDR1 and CDR2 are PRHDT and FYEKMQ (reference sequence). V lost 6 bases, J lost 3 bases, and 11 bases lay in between. CDR3 amino acids: CASSLGEYTGELFF. DNA for the CDR3: TGTGCCAGCAGTCTCGGGGAGTACACCGGGGAGCTGTTTTTT.

This clone has a handful of counts. The chain recombines TRBV28 with TRBJ1-5, with 8 nucleotides matching TRBD1. The CDR3 has 15 amino acids. Per germline, CDR1 MDHEN and CDR2 SYDVKM. V gave up 6 bases and J gave up 3 bases; unmatched junction bases: 7. The chain's CDR3 is CASSSLDRDNQPQHF. DNA for the CDR3: TGTGCCAGCAGCTCATTGGACAGGGACAATCAGCCCCAGCATTTT.

The chain recombines TRBV2 with TRBJ1-1, with 9 bases fitting TRBD1. J lost 5 bases, V lost 4 bases, and 11 bases had no gene match. This CDR3 comprises 16 residues. CDR1 and CDR2 from the germline V gene are SNHLY and FYNNEI. CDR3 nucleotides: TGTGCCAGCAGTGGGGGACAGGGAATGGTCGGAACTGAAGCTTTCTTT. Translation: CASSGGQGMVGTEAFF.

The rearrangement links TRBV14 to TRBJ1-1, with a tentative D call TRBD1 (5 bases). The CDR3 totals 14 residues. Trimming cost V 5 bases and J 1 base, with 11 bases left between them. Per germline, CDR1 SGHDN and CDR2 FVKESK. The CDR3 sequence: CASSIFQGNTEAFF. The CDR3 coding sequence is TGTGCCAGCAGCATTTTTCAGGGGAACACTGAAGCTTTCTTT.